This T cell receptor beta chain was sequenced in a study of T cell repertoires in cytomegalovirus infection. As to this clonotype: The antigen is undetermined.

Germline V gene sequence: CDR1 SSHAT, CDR2 FNYEAQ (reference sequence). V dropped 6 bases and J dropped 1 base, with 16 bases sitting between them. The CDR3 extends over 15 amino acids. TCRdb recomputed calls from the reads with MiXCR, one row per CDR3 protein. Here the sample spans tens of thousands of distinct CDR3 sequences, roughly 25% being singletons. The source of this sequence is a human donor in good health (CMV status not recorded). Some clones in this sample may be carry-over from other donors' samples. The material was CD8+ T cells from cultured PBMCs, obtained from culture after CMV antigen stimulation. The rearrangement links TRBV7-7 to TRBJ2-7; D might be TRBD2 (6 bases). CDR3 sequence: CASSSGIGSSYEQYF. The CDR3 DNA reads TGTGCCAGCAGTAGCGGAATCGGGTCTTCCTACGAGCAGTACTTC.